This TCR beta chain comes out of a study of blood T cell repertoires in COVID-19. Study context: Samples of COVID-19 (acute and convalescent) were obtained from the United States, Italy and Spain.

In assigning cohorts, the study relied on participant-reported clinical history. With 0 bases removed from V and 4 bases from J, the gap between germline ends came to 12 bases. The CDR3 runs to 15 residues. Germline V gene lookup returns CDR1 MNHEY and CDR2 SVGAGI. Here immunoSEQ multiplex PCR was the method, and the copy in TCRdb shows in-frame clones only, minus some. This table has under 500,000 clones, over 75% appearing once. The sequence came from a man younger than 40 who had recovered from COVID-19. The chain has TRBV6-5 and TRBJ1-2, with D tentatively TRBD1 (5 bases). The sequenced sample consisted of PBMCs or T cells enriched from blood (not recorded which). CDR3 sequence: CASSYSQGVPYGYTF. The CDR3 region has the DNA TGTGCCAGCAGTTACTCGCAGGGCGTCCCCTATGGCTACACCTTC.